Shown below are 23 T cell receptor beta chains from a single sample sequenced in a study of regulatory T cells in long-lasting Graves disease. Combining iRepertoire HTBI primers with Arm-PCR of CDR3 regions, the authors built TCR beta libraries. One entry per CDR3 protein results from TCRdb running MiXCR on the multiplex PCR reads. The table includes approximately 400,000 distinct CDR3 sequences, 20% to 25% detected once. The time point was: persistent/refractory GD, antithyroid drugs over 5 years with positive TRAb. After RNA was extracted from PBMCs, the TCR library was made from it. Here the sequenced sample was peripheral blood mononuclear cells (PBMCs), taken when the disease was refractory, from a patient treated with antithyroid drugs. These TCRs come from a female donor with Graves disease.

This chain uses TRBV27 with TRBJ1-1; 7 bases line up with TRBD1. After removal of 4 bases from V and 4 bases from J, the junction contained 6 bases not matched to a gene. Germline V lookup: CDR1 MNHEY, CDR2 SMNVEV (reference sequence). This CDR3 comprises 14 residues. The CDR3 nucleotides read TGTGCCAGCAGTTCCGAGGGGGCAGGCACTGAAGCTTTCTTT. Residues: CASSSEGAGTEAFF.

There are many counts of this clonotype. The rearrangement joins TRBV28 to TRBJ1-3; 10 nucleotides line up with TRBD1. Unmatched junction bases numbered 6, after V lost 4 bases and J lost 3 bases. The CDR3 length is 16 residues. Germline CDR1 MDHEN, CDR2 SYDVKM. The CDR3 DNA reads as TGTGCCAGCAGTTCTACGACAGGGGGCGGTGGAAACACCATATATTTT. This gives the protein CASSSTTGGGGNTIYF.

This clonotype has more than one count but fewer than ten. The chain combines TRBV11-2 with TRBJ2-7; D may correspond to TRBD1 or TRBD2 (7 bases each). This CDR3 has 14 amino acids. Per the germline V gene, CDR1 is SGHAT and CDR2 is FQNNGV. V was clipped by 2 bases and J by 7 bases, with 15 bases between them. CDR3 sequence reads: CASSLLTGRDEQYF. The CDR3 nucleotides read TGTGCCAGCAGCTTACTGACAGGGAGGGATGAGCAGTACTTC.

The chain employs TRBV19 and TRBJ1-1, with 8 bases identical to TRBD1. V shed 6 bases, J shed 0 bases, and the junction held 9 bases outside the gene matches. The CDR3 runs 16 residues. Germline V gene lookup returns CDR1 LNHDA and CDR2 SQIVND (reference sequence). The CDR3 sequence: CASRRDRSLMNTEAFF. The CDR3 DNA is TGTGCCAGTAGGAGGGACAGGTCCCTAATGAACACTGAAGCTTTCTTT. Using reference TRBV19 and TRBJ1-1 for the parts outside the CDR3, the full variable domain is DGGITQSPKYLFRKEGQNVTLSCEQNLNHDAMYWYRQDPGQGLRLIYYSQIVNDFQKGDIAEGYSVSREKKESFPLTVTSAQKNPTAFYLCASRRDRSLMNTEAFFGQGTRLTVV.

Regarding this clonotype: A much larger clone sits a single nucleotide away, making a read error possible. The chain joins TRBV11-2 to TRBJ2-7; tentatively, D is TRBD2 (6 bases). CDR3 size: 15 residues. Germline loops: CDR1 SGHAT, CDR2 FQNNGV. V lost 1 base, J lost 7 bases, and 17 bases lay in between. For the CDR3, the DNA is TGTGCCAGCAGCTTAGCCCCGCTCGCGGGAAGTGAGCAGTACTTC. This codes for CASSLAPLAGSEQYF.

The V gene is TRBV7-2, the J gene TRBJ2-5; no definite D call. The CDR3 extends over 14 amino acids. Germline assignment: CDR1 SGHTA and CDR2 FQGNSA. Trimming stripped 5 bases from V and 2 bases from J, with 12 bases between. The CDR3 nucleotides are TGTGCCAGCAGCAAAATATCAGGTCAAGAGACCCAGTACTTC. Its protein product is CASSKISGQETQYF.

This clonotype was counted many times. The V gene is TRBV6-1, the J gene TRBJ1-1; D is uncertain. There are 12 residues in the CDR3. Deletions cut 5 bases from V and 2 bases from J, with 6 bases between. Germline CDR1 MNHNS, CDR2 SASEGT. This CDR3 reads CASSPRNTEAFF. The CDR3 bases are TGTGCCAGCAGTCCCCGAAACACTGAAGCTTTCTTT.

This sequence joins TRBV18 and TRBJ2-2; D gene uncertain. The germline gives CDR1 KGHSH, CDR2 LQKENI. The CDR3 covers 14 residues. Trimming took 1 base from V and 2 from J, leaving 5 bases between them. The CDR3 DNA is TGTGCCAGCTCACCACAGGATAACACCGGGGAGCTGTTTTTT. This sequence encodes CASSPQDNTGELFF.

This clonotype was seen repeatedly, ten times or more. The V gene is TRBV27, the J gene TRBJ1-1; D gene ambiguous. V was cut by 2 bases and J by 1 base, with 5 bases left in between. The CDR3 spans 13 residues. The germline gives CDR1 MNHEY, CDR2 SMNVEV (reference sequence). The CDR3 coding sequence is TGTGCCAGCAGTTTACACAAGAACACTGAAGCTTTCTTT. As protein: CASSLHKNTEAFF.

For this clonotype: A much larger clone differs by one base, so this may be a read error. The chain couples TRBV11-1 to TRBJ2-6, with D unclear. Germline V gene data show CDR1 as SGHAT and CDR2 as FQDESV (reference sequence). The CDR3 length is 14 residues. The CDR3 loop reads CACSQSSGANVLTF. DNA for the CDR3: TGTGCCTGCAGCCAAAGCTCTGGGGCCAACGTCCTGACTTTC.

In regard to this clonotype: With a much larger clone just one base away, this may be a read error. The chain employs TRBV7-6 and TRBJ1-2; TRBD1 matches 8 bases. The CDR3 runs 15 residues. CDR1 is SGHVS and CDR2 is FNYEAQ in the germline V gene. The CDR3 is CTSSSLDRANYGYTF. The CDR3 DNA follows: TGTACCAGCAGCTCCCTGGACAGGGCTAACTATGGCTACACCTTC.

This clonotype was seen more than once but under ten times. V is TRBV4-1 and J is TRBJ1-4; D unclear. Germline CDR1 and CDR2: MGHRA and YSYEKL. V was pared by 0 bases and J by 3 bases, with 20 bases between. The CDR3 totals 19 residues. CDR3 DNA sequence: TGCGCCAGCAGCCAAGATAGCGACGGACTCCTAAGGTCTAATGAAAAACTGTTTTTT. Translated: CASSQDSDGLLRSNEKLFF.

This clonotype showed up just a few times. This chain links TRBV7-3 with TRBJ2-1; 8 nucleotides line up with TRBD2. CDR1 and CDR2 (germline): SGHTA, FQGTGA. There are 13 residues in the CDR3. After removal of 6 bases from V and 10 bases from J, the junction contained 8 bases not matched to a gene. CDR3 sequence: CASSYTSGREQFF. The CDR3 coding sequence is TGTGCCAGCAGTTATACTAGCGGAAGAGAGCAGTTCTTC.

This clonotype came up a few times. The chain carries TRBV20-1 and TRBJ2-5, with D perhaps TRBD2 (5 bases). Between the trimmed V and J ends, which lost 1 base and 5 bases, there was a span of 11 bases. Per the germline V gene, CDR1 is DFQATT and CDR2 is SNEGSKA (reference sequence). The CDR3 consists of 13 residues. This CDR3 is CSARGLAVETQYF. CDR3 bases: TGCAGTGCTAGAGGTCTAGCCGTCGAGACCCAGTACTTC.

This clonotype was counted at least ten times. The CDR3 is CAISEYAEYEQYF. The CDR3 DNA sequence: TGTGCCATCAGTGAGTATGCGGAGTACGAGCAGTACTTC. The genes are TRBV10-3 and TRBJ2-7; D gene ambiguous. This CDR3 is built from 13 residues. V lost 1 base and J 4 bases, leaving 8 bases between the germline ends. The germline V gene has CDR1 ENHRY and CDR2 SYGVKD.

The J gene is TRBJ2-6, the V gene TRBV6-1; 8 bases fit TRBD2. This CDR3 region has 17 residues. Germline V gene data show CDR1 as MNHNS and CDR2 as SASEGT. Losses at the gene ends were 7 bases for V and 2 bases for J; bases not matched to a gene: 10. As DNA, the CDR3 is TGTGCCAGCACCCCGGGGGGGCCACCTCCTGGGGCCAACGTCCTGACTTTC. It encodes CASTPGGPPPGANVLTF.

The rearrangement joins TRBV20-1 to TRBJ2-7; D is uncertain. Per germline, CDR1 DFQATT and CDR2 SNEGSKA (reference sequence). There are 14 residues in the CDR3. Trimming stripped 1 base from V and 4 bases from J, with 14 bases between. As DNA, the CDR3 is TGCAGTGCTAGAGTCCTCTCTGCCGGATACGAGCAGTACTTC. Protein product: CSARVLSAGYEQYF.

This clonotype was detected ten times or more. V and J are TRBV27 and TRBJ1-5; the D is unclear. Trimming removed 5 bases from V and 6 bases from J, with 11 bases in between. The CDR3 spans 13 residues. The germline gives CDR1 MNHEY, CDR2 SMNVEV (reference sequence). Here the CDR3 reads CASSLGSTQPQHF. CDR3 nucleotide sequence: TGTGCCAGCAGTCTGGGCTCGACTCAGCCCCAGCATTTT.

This clonotype showed up just a few times. V gene TRBV6-5 combines with J gene TRBJ2-7; D is ambiguous. The CDR3 totals 16 residues. Germline-derived CDR1 and CDR2 are MNHEY and SVGAGI. Trimming pared 4 bases from V and 4 bases from J, leaving 20 bases between. The CDR3 DNA is TGTGCCAGCAGTTCCTGGGAAAACGACAAAAAATACGAGCAGTACTTC. Amino acid sequence: CASSSWENDKKYEQYF.

The sample holds a few counts of this clonotype. V and J are TRBV15 and TRBJ1-4, with a weak D call TRBD1 (5 bases). The CDR3 extends over 14 amino acids. The germline V gene encodes CDR1 LNHNV and CDR2 YYDKDF (reference sequence). The V gene lost 3 bases and the J gene lost 6 bases, with 11 bases spanning the gap. CDR3 DNA sequence: TGTGCCACCAGCAGTCAGGGACCTTATGAAAAACTGTTTTTT. Protein product: CATSSQGPYEKLFF.

This clonotype came up many times. The chain employs TRBV2 and TRBJ1-4, with no clear D. The CDR3 loop spans 15 amino acids. The V gene lost 4 bases and the J gene lost 8 bases, with 17 bases spanning the gap. Germline V gene lookup returns CDR1 SNHLY and CDR2 FYNNEI. The CDR3 loop reads CASSVGGRTREKLFF. CDR3 nucleotides: TGTGCCAGCAGTGTGGGTGGCAGGACGAGGGAAAAACTGTTTTTT.

This clonotype was counted at least ten times. This chain joins TRBV20-1 and TRBJ2-7; no firm D call. Germline CDR1 is DFQATT and CDR2 is SNEGSKA (reference sequence). This CDR3 has 12 amino acids. Deletions cut 4 bases from V and 3 bases from J, with 10 bases between. CDR3 bases: TGCAGTGCTAAGGGCAGGCTCTACGAGCAGTACTTC. Translated: CSAKGRLYEQYF.

This clonotype was counted ten times or more. The rearrangement uses TRBV9 and TRBJ2-4; possibly TRBD1 or TRBD2 for D (5 bases each). In germline, CDR1 is SGDLS, CDR2 YYNGEE. The V end lost 4 bases, the J end lost 10 bases, and 18 bases lay between the germline ends. The CDR3 is 14 amino acids. CDR3 residues: CASSPILGDGIQYF. As DNA, the CDR3 is TGTGCCAGCAGCCCAATATTGGGGGACGGGATTCAGTACTTC.